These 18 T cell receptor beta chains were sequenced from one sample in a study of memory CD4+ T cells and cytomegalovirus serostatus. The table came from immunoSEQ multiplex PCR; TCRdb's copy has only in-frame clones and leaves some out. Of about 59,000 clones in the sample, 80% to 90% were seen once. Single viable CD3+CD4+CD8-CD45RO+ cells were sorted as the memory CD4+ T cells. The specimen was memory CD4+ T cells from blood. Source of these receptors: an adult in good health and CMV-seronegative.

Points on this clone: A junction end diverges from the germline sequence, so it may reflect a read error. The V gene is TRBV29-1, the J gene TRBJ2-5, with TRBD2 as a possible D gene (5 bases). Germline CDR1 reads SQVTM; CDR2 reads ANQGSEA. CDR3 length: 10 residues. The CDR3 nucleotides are TGCAGCGTGAGGGTGGAGACCCAGAACTTC. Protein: CSVRVETQNF. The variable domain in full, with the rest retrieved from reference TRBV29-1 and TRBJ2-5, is SAVISQKPSRDICQRGTSLTIQCQVDSQVTMMFWYRQQPGQSLTLIATANQGSEATYESGFVIDKFPISRPNLTFSTLTVSNMSPEDSSIYLCSVRVETQNFGPGTRLLVL.

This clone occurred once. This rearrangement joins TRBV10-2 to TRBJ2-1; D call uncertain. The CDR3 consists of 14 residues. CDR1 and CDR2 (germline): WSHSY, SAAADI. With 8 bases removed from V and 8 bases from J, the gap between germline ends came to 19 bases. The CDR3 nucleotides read TGCGCCAGCCGACTGGGCCTCGGAGTCGATGAGCAGTTCTTC. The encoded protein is CASRLGLGVDEQFF.

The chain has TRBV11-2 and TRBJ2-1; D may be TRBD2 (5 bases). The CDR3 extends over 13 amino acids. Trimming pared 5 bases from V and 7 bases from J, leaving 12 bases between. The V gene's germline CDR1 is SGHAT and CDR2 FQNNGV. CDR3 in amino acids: CASSHEPGNEQFF. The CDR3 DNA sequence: TGTGCCAGCAGCCACGAACCGGGGAATGAGCAGTTCTTC.

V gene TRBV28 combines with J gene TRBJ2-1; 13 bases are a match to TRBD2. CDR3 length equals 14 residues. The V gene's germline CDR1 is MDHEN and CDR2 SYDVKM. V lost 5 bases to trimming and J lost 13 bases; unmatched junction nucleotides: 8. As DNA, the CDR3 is TGTGCCAGCAGTCAACCAGGACTAGCGGGGGACCAGTTCTTC. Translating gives CASSQPGLAGDQFF.

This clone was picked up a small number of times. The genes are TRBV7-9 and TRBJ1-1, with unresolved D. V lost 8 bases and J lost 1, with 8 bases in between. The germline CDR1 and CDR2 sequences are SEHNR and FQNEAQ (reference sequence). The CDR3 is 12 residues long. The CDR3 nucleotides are TGTGCCAGCCGCCGACAGAACACTGAAGCTTTCTTT. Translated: CASRRQNTEAFF.

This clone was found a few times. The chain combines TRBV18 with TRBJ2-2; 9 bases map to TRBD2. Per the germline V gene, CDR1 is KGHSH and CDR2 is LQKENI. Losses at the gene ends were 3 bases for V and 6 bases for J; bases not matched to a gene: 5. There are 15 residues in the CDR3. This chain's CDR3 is CASSPGLATAGELFF. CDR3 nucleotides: TGTGCCAGCTCACCGGGACTAGCTACGGCCGGGGAGCTGTTTTTT. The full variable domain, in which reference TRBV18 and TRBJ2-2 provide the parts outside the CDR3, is NAGVMQNPRHLVRRRGQEARLRCSPMKGHSHVYWYRQLPEEGLKFMVYLQKENIIDESGMPKERFSAEFPKEGPSILRIQQVVRGDSAAYFCASSPGLATAGELFFGEGSRLTVL.

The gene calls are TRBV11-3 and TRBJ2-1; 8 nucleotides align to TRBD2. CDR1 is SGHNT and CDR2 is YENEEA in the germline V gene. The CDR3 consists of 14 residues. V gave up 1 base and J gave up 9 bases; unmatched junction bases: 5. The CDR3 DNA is TGTGCCAGCAGCTTAGGGGAGCGGGGGAGTGAGCAGTTCTTC. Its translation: CASSLGERGSEQFF.

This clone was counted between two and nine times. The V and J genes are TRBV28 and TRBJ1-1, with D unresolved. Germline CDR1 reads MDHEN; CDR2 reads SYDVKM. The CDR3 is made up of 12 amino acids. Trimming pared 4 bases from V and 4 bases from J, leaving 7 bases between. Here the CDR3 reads CASSSPTTEAFF. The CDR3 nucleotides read TGTGCCAGCAGTTCCCCCACCACTGAAGCTTTCTTT.

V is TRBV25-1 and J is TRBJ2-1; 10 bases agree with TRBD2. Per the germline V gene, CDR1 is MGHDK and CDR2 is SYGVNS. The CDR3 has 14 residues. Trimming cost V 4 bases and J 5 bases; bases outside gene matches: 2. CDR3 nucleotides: TGTGCCAGCAGTGTTAGCGGGGGGAACAATGAGCAGTTCTTC. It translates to CASSVSGGNNEQFF.

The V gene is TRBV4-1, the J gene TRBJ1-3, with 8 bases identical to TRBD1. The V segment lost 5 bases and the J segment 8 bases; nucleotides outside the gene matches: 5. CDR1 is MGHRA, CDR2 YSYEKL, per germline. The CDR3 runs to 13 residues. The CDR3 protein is CASSYDRGDTIYF. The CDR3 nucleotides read TGCGCCAGCAGCTACGACAGGGGCGACACCATATATTTT.

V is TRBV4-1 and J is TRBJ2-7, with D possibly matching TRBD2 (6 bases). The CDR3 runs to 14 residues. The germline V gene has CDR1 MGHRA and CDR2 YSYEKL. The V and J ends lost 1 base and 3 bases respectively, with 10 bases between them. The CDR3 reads CASSQVGSSYEQYF. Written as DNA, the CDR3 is TGCGCCAGCAGCCAAGTCGGGAGCAGCTACGAGCAGTACTTC.

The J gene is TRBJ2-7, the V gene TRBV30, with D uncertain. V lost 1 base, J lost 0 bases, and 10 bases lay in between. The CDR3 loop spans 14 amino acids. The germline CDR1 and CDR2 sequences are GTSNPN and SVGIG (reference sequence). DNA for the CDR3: TGTGCCTGGAGTGGGGCAGGATCCTCCTACGAGCAGTACTTC. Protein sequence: CAWSGAGSSYEQYF.

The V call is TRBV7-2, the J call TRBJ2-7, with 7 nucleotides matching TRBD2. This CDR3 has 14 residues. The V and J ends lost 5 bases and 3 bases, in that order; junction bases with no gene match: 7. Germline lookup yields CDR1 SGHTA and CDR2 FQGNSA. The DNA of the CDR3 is TGTGCCAGCAGCGCCTTCGCTAGCGGCTACGAGCAGTACTTC. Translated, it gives CASSAFASGYEQYF. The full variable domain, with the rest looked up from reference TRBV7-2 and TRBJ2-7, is GAGVSQSPSNKVTEKGKDVELRCDPISGHTALYWYRQSLGQGLEFLIYFQGNSAPDKSGLPSDRFSAERTGGSVSTLTIQRTQQEDSAVYLCASSAFASGYEQYFGPGTRLTVT.

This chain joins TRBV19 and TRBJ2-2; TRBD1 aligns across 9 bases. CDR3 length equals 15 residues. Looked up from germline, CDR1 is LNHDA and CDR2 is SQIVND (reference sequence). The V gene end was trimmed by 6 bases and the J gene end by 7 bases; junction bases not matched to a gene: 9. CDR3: CASSHLGQGYGELFF. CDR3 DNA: TGTGCCAGTAGCCACCTGGGACAGGGCTACGGGGAGCTGTTTTTT. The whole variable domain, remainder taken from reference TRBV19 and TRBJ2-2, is DGGITQSPKYLFRKEGQNVTLSCEQNLNHDAMYWYRQDPGQGLRLIYYSQIVNDFQKGDIAEGYSVSREKKESFPLTVTSAQKNPTAFYLCASSHLGQGYGELFFGEGSRLTVL.

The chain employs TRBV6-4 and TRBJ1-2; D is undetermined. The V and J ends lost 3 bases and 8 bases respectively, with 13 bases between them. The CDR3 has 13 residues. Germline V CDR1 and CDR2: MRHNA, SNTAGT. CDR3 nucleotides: TGTGCCAGCAGTGAGGCCCGGGGTTTAGGCTACACCTTC. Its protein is CASSEARGLGYTF.

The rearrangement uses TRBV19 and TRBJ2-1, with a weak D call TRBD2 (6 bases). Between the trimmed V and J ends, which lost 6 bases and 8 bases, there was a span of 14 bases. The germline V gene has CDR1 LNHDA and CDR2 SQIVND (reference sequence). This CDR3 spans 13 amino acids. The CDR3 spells CASSGSGRDEQFF. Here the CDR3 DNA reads TGTGCCAGTAGCGGGAGTGGTAGGGATGAGCAGTTCTTC.

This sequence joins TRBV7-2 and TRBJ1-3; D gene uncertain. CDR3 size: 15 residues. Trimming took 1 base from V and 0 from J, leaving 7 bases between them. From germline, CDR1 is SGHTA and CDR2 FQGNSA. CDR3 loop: CASSLVPDSGNTIYF. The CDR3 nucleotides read TGTGCCAGCAGCTTAGTACCGGACTCTGGAAACACCATATATTTT. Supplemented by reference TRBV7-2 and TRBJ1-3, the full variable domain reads GAGVSQSPSNKVTEKGKDVELRCDPISGHTALYWYRQSLGQGLEFLIYFQGNSAPDKSGLPSDRFSAERTGGSVSTLTIQRTQQEDSAVYLCASSLVPDSGNTIYFGEGSWLTVV.

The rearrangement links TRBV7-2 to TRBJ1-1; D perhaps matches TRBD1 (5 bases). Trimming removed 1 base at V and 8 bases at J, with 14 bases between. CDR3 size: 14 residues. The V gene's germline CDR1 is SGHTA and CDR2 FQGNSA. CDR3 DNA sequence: TGTGCCAGCAGCTTAGAGGGGACCGTTACCGAAGCTTTCTTT. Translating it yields CASSLEGTVTEAFF.